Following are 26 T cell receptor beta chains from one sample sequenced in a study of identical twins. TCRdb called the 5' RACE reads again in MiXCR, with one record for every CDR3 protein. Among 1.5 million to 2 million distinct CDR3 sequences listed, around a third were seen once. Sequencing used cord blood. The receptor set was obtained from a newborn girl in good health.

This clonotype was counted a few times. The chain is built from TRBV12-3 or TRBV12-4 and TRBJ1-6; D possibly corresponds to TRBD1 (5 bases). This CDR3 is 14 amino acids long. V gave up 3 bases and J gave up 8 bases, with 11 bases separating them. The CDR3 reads CASSLWDQDSPLHF. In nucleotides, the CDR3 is TGTGCCAGCAGTTTGTGGGACCAGGATTCACCCCTCCACTTT.

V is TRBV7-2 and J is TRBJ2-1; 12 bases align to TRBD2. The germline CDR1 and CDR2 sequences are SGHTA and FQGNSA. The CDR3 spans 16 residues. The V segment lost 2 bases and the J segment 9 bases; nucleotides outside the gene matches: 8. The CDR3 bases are TGTGCCAGCAGCTTAAGAGGGACTAGCGGGCCGGGTGAGCAGTTCTTC. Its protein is CASSLRGTSGPGEQFF. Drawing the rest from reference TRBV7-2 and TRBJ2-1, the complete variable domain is GAGVSQSPSNKVTEKGKDVELRCDPISGHTALYWYRQSLGQGLEFLIYFQGNSAPDKSGLPSDRFSAERTGGSVSTLTIQRTQQEDSAVYLCASSLRGTSGPGEQFFGPGTRLTVL.

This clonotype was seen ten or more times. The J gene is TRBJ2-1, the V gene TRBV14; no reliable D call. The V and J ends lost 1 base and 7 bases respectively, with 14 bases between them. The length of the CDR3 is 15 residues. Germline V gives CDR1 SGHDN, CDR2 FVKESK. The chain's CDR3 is CASSQAVGPSNEQFF. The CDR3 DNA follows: TGTGCCAGCAGCCAAGCGGTAGGACCCTCTAATGAGCAGTTCTTC.

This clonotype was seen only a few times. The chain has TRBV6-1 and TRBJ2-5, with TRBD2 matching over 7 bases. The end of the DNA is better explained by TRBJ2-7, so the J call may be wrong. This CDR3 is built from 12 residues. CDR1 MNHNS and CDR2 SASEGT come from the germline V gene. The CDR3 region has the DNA TGTGCCATCTCCCTAGCGGCCTACGAGCAGTACTTC. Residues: CAISLAAYEQYF.

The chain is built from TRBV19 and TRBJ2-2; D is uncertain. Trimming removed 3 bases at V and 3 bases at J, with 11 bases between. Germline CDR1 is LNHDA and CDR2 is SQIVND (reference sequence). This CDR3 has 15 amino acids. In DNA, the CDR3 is TGTGCCAGTAGTATCCGGCAGAGTCACACCGGGGAGCTGTTTTTT. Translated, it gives CASSIRQSHTGELFF.

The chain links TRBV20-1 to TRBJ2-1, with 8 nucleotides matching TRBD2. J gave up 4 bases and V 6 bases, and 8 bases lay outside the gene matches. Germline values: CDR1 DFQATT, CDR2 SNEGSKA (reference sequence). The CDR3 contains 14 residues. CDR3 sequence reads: CSAGSASGYNEQFF. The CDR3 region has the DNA TGCAGTGCCGGCTCGGCTAGCGGGTACAATGAGCAGTTCTTC.

The CDR3 sequence: CASSEMPDTQYF. In nucleotides, the CDR3 is TGTGCCAGCAGTGAGATGCCAGATACGCAGTATTTT. The rearrangement joins TRBV2 to TRBJ2-3; no definite D call. V was clipped by 3 bases and J by 4 bases, with 5 bases between them. This CDR3 is built from 12 residues. In germline, CDR1 is SNHLY, CDR2 FYNNEI.

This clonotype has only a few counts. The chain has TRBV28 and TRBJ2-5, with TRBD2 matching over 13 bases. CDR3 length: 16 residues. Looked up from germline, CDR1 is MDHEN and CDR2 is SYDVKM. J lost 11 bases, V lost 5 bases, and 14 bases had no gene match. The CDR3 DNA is TGTGCCAGCAGTCCACTAGCGGGAGGGAGATACAATGAGCAGTACTTC. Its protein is CASSPLAGGRYNEQYF.

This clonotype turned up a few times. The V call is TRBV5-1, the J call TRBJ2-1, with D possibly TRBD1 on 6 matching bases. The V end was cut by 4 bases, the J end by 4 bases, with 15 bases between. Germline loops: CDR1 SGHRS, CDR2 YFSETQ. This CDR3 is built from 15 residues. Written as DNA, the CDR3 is TGCGCCAGCAGCAGACCGGGACACTGGTACAATGAGCAGTTCTTC. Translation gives CASSRPGHWYNEQFF.

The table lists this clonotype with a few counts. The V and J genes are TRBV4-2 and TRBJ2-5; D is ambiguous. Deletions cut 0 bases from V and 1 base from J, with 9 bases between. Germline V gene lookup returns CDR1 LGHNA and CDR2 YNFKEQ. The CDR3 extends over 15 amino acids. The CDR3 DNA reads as TGTGCCAGCAGCCAAGACCAGACTCCCCAAGAGACCCAGTACTTC. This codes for CASSQDQTPQETQYF.

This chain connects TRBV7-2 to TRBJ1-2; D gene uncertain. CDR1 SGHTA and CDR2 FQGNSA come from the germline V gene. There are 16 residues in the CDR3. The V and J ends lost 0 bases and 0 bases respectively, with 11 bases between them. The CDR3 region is CASSLAITEANYGYTF. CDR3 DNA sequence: TGTGCCAGCAGCTTAGCGATTACAGAAGCTAACTATGGCTACACCTTC.

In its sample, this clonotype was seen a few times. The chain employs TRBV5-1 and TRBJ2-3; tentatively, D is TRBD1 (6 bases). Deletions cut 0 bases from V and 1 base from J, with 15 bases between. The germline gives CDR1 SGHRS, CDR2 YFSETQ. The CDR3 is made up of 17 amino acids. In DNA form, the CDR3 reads TGCGCCAGCAGCTTGGGCTCAACAGGGAGCGGCACAGATACGCAGTATTTT. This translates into CASSLGSTGSGTDTQYF.

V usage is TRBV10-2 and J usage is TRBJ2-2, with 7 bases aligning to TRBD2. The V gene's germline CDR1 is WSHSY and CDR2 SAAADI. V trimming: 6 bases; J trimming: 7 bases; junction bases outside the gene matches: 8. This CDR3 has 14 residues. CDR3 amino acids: CASRVERGVGELFF. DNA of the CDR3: TGCGCCAGCAGAGTCGAGCGGGGTGTCGGGGAGCTGTTTTTT.

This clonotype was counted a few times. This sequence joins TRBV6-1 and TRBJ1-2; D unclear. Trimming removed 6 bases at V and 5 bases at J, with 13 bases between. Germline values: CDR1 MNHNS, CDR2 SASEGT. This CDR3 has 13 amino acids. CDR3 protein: CASRGSLGYGYTF. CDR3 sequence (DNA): TGTGCCAGCAGGGGAAGCCTGGGGTATGGCTACACCTTC.

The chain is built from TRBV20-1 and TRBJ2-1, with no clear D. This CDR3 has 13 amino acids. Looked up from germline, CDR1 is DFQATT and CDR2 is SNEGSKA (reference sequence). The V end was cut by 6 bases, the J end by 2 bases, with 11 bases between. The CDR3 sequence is CSAAVVAYNEQFF. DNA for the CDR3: TGCAGTGCAGCCGTTGTGGCCTACAATGAGCAGTTCTTC.

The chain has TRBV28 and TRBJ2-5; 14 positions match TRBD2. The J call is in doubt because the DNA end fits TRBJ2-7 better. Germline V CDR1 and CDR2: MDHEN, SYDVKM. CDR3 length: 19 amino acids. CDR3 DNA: TGTGCCAGCAGCCACCTAGTAGGGACTAGCGGGAGTACCGGCTACGAGCAGTACTTC. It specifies CASSHLVGTSGSTGYEQYF.

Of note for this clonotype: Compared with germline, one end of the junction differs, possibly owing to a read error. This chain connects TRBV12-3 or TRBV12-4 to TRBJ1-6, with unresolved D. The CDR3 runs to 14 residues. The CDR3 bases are TGTGCCAGCAGTTTAGGTGGGGTTGGGTCACCCCCCCACTTT. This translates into CASSLGGVGSPPHF.

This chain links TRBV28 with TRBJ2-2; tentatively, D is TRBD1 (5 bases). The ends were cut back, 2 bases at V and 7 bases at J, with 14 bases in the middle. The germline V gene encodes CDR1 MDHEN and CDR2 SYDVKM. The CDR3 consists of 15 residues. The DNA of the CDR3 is TGTGCCAGCAGTTTAATCAGGGATTCGGGCGGGGAGCTGTTTTTT. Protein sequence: CASSLIRDSGGELFF.

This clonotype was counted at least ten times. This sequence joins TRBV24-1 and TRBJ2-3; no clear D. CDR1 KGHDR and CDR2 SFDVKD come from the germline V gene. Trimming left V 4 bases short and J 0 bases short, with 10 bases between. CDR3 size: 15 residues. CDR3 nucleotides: TGTGCCACCAGTGAAGCCAGCTCCAGCACAGATACGCAGTATTTT. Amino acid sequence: CATSEASSSTDTQYF.

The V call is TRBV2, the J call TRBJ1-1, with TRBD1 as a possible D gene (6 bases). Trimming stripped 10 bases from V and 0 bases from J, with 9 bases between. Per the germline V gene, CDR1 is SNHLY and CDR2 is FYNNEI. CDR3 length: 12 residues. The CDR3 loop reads CATTGMNTEAFF. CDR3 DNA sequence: TGTGCCACCACAGGGATGAACACTGAAGCTTTCTTT.

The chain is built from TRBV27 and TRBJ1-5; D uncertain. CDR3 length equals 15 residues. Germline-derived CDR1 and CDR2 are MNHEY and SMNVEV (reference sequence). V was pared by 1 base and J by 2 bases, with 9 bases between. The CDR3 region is CASSLYHGGNQPQHF. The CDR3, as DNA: TGTGCCAGCAGTTTATACCACGGGGGCAATCAGCCCCAGCATTTT.

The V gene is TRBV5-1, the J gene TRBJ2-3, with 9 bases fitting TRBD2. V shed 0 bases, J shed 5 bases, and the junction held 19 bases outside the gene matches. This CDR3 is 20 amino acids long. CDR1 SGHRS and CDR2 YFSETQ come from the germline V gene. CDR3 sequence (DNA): TGCGCCAGCAGCTTGGTAGTTACTAGGCTAGCGGGGACCCGCGGAGATACGCAGTATTTT. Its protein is CASSLVVTRLAGTRGDTQYF.

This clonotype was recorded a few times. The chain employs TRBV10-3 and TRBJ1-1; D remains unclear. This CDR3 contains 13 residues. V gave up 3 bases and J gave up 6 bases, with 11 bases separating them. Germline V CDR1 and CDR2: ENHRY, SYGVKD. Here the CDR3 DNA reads TGTGCCATCAGTGACCCTGAGCGTCCTGAAGCTTTCTTT. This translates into CAISDPERPEAFF.

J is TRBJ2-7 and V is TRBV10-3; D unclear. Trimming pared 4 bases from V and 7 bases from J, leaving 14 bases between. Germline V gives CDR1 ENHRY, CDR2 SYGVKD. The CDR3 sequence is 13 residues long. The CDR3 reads CAISVAGGNEQYF. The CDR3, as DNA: TGTGCCATCAGTGTGGCAGGTGGCAATGAGCAGTACTTC.

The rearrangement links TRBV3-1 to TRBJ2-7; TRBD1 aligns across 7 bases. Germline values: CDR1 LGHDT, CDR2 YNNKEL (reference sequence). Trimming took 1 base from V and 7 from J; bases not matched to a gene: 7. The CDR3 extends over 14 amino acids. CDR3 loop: CASSQGTGTNEQYF. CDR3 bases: TGTGCCAGCAGCCAAGGGACAGGTACCAATGAGCAGTACTTC.

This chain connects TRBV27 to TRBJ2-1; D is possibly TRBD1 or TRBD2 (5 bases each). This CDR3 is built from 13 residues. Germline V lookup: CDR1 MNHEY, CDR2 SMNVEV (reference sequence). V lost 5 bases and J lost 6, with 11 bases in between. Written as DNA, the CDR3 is TGTGCCAGCAGTCCGGGACGATTCAATGAGCAGTTCTTC. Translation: CASSPGRFNEQFF.